Listed below are T cell receptor beta chains from one sample, sequenced in a study of T-cell reconstitution after alpha-beta-depleted transplantation in children. TCRdb redid the calling of the PCR reads with MiXCR, one entry per CDR3 protein. The sample comprises roughly 790,000 distinct CDR3 sequences, approximately 15% of which are singletons, and around 5.3% rests with the top ten. The source material was PBMCs, mostly from graft donor cells, sampled 360 days after TCRalphabeta/CD19-depleted stem cell transplant. The receptors originated from a male patient aged 10 to 17 who had a stem cell transplant for acute lymphoblastic leukemia, so the T cells may come from the graft donor. Each CDR3 is given with its conserved first and last residue. Fields, in order: D gene, J gene, V gene, clone size, CDR3 DNA, CDR3 protein. D genes are given only for firm matches. Size tells how often a clone was seen (once, few, many) or the class of an expanded clone, and some rows leave it out.

d_call: TRBD2; j_call: TRBJ2-7; v_call: TRBV6-2/TRBV6-3; clone_size: few; cdr3_nt: TGTGCCATTTCGCTAGCGGGAGGTACCTACGAGCAGTACTTC; cdr3_aa: CAISLAGGTYEQYF
d_call: NA; j_call: TRBJ2-7; v_call: TRBV20-1; clone_size: few; cdr3_nt: TGCAGTGCTAGAGATCAGGGGGGGACTAGTTACTACGAGCAGTACTTC; cdr3_aa: CSARDQGGTSYYEQYF
d_call: NA; j_call: TRBJ1-2; v_call: TRBV27; clone_size: few; cdr3_nt: TGTGCCAGCAGTATTCAGGGTGGGAGGCGTCGGACCTTC; cdr3_aa: CASSIQGGRRRTF
d_call: NA; j_call: TRBJ1-3; v_call: TRBV6-5; clone_size: NA; cdr3_nt: TGTGCCAGCAGTTACTCGACCCACCAGGGGCCAAGCTCTGGAAACACCATATATTTT; cdr3_aa: CASSYSTHQGPSSGNTIYF
d_call: NA; j_call: TRBJ1-1; v_call: TRBV6-5; clone_size: few; cdr3_nt: TGTGCCAGCAGTTTCAGTTTGGACGGGCTCACTGAAGCTTTCTTT; cdr3_aa: CASSFSLDGLTEAFF
d_call: NA; j_call: TRBJ1-1; v_call: TRBV5-1; clone_size: few; cdr3_nt: TGCGCCAGCAGCCCCAATCCTCCAGGGGAAACTGAAGCTTTCTTT; cdr3_aa: CASSPNPPGETEAFF
d_call: NA; j_call: TRBJ2-1; v_call: TRBV7-9; clone_size: NA; cdr3_nt: TGTGCCAGCACCCTTTACGGGCTGGGGTTTGTCAATGAGCAGTTCTTC; cdr3_aa: CASTLYGLGFVNEQFF
d_call: NA; j_call: TRBJ2-1; v_call: TRBV21-1; clone_size: NA; cdr3_nt: TGTGCCAGCAGCCTAGCGGGACCGCCCCCTCGGAATGAGCAGTTCTTC; cdr3_aa: CASSLAGPPPRNEQFF
d_call: NA; j_call: TRBJ1-5; v_call: TRBV5-8; clone_size: few; cdr3_nt: TGTGCCAGCAGCTTGGACGGCCAGGGAGGTCAGCCCCAGCATTTT; cdr3_aa: CASSLDGQGGQPQHF
d_call: NA; j_call: TRBJ2-7; v_call: TRBV12-3/TRBV12-4; clone_size: NA; cdr3_nt: TGTGCCAGCGGCAACGGCAGACCCTACGAGCAGTACTTC; cdr3_aa: CASGNGRPYEQYF
d_call: TRBD1; j_call: TRBJ2-7; v_call: TRBV20-1; clone_size: few; cdr3_nt: TGCAGTGCTAGAGCTGCGGACAGGCCTTCCTACGAGCAGTACTTC; cdr3_aa: CSARAADRPSYEQYF
d_call: NA; j_call: TRBJ1-1; v_call: TRBV27; clone_size: few; cdr3_nt: TGTGCCAGCAGTCGGGCCAGTTGGAACACTGAAGCTTTCTTT; cdr3_aa: CASSRASWNTEAFF
d_call: NA; j_call: TRBJ2-1; v_call: TRBV7-9; clone_size: NA; cdr3_nt: TGTGCCAGCAGCCTCAGGGATCCCGAAGCCAGATCAGGGCAGTTCTTC; cdr3_aa: CASSLRDPEARSGQFF
d_call: TRBD1; j_call: TRBJ2-1; v_call: TRBV19; clone_size: few; cdr3_nt: TGTGCCAGTGTCAGACAGGGATGGGTTTTCGATGAGCAGTTCTTC; cdr3_aa: CASVRQGWVFDEQFF
d_call: NA; j_call: TRBJ2-7; v_call: TRBV12-3/TRBV12-4; clone_size: many; cdr3_nt: TGTGCCAGCAGTGCGGGGCTAGTGGGCTACGAGCAGTACTTC; cdr3_aa: CASSAGLVGYEQYF
d_call: NA; j_call: TRBJ2-3; v_call: TRBV20-1; clone_size: NA; cdr3_nt: TGCAGTGCTAGAGATTCCTCAGTCACAGATACGCAGTATTTT; cdr3_aa: CSARDSSVTDTQYF
d_call: NA; j_call: TRBJ2-1; v_call: TRBV7-9; clone_size: few; cdr3_nt: TGTGCCAGCAGCGCCCCTAGCTCCTACAATGAGCAGTTCTTC; cdr3_aa: CASSAPSSYNEQFF
d_call: NA; j_call: TRBJ2-7; v_call: TRBV12-5; clone_size: many; cdr3_nt: TGTGCTAGTGGTTTGGTACCAGGGCCTCCCTACGAGCAGTACTTC; cdr3_aa: CASGLVPGPPYEQYF
d_call: NA; j_call: TRBJ2-3; v_call: TRBV21-1; clone_size: NA; cdr3_nt: TGTGCCAGCCCTAAGGGGCAGGGCACAGATACGCAGTATTTT; cdr3_aa: CASPKGQGTDTQYF
d_call: NA; j_call: TRBJ2-7; v_call: TRBV25-1; clone_size: NA; cdr3_nt: TGTGCCAGCAGTGCCAGATCCCAAGGCGTTTACGAGCAGTACTTC; cdr3_aa: CASSARSQGVYEQYF
d_call: TRBD2; j_call: TRBJ2-7; v_call: TRBV2; clone_size: few; cdr3_nt: TGTGCCATCGAGGGGACTAGCGGTTACGAGCAGTACTTC; cdr3_aa: CAIEGTSGYEQYF
d_call: TRBD1; j_call: TRBJ1-6; v_call: TRBV20-1; clone_size: few; cdr3_nt: TGCAGTGCCATCCATGGGACAGGGACACCCCTCCACTTT; cdr3_aa: CSAIHGTGTPLHF
d_call: NA; j_call: TRBJ2-4; v_call: TRBV6-1; clone_size: NA; cdr3_nt: TGTGCCAGCAGCTCGACAGGCCAAAACATTCAGTACTTC; cdr3_aa: CASSSTGQNIQYF
d_call: TRBD1; j_call: TRBJ2-1; v_call: TRBV29-1; clone_size: NA; cdr3_nt: TGCAGCGTTGAAGTCCTCGGACAGGGGGGGCGGAATGAATATGAGCAGTTCTTC; cdr3_aa: CSVEVLGQGGRNEYEQFF
d_call: TRBD2; j_call: TRBJ2-1; v_call: TRBV9; clone_size: many; cdr3_nt: TGTGCCAGCAGCGTTGGGGCGGGAGGGGTCCCGCTGTTCTTC; cdr3_aa: CASSVGAGGVPLFF
d_call: NA; j_call: TRBJ2-7; v_call: TRBV27; clone_size: few; cdr3_nt: TGTGCCAGCAGGGCCGCTTCGGGACAGTACTTC; cdr3_aa: CASRAASGQYF
d_call: TRBD1; j_call: TRBJ2-1; v_call: TRBV4-1; clone_size: NA; cdr3_nt: TGCGCCAGCAGCCAAGCCCGCCCGGGGACAGGGCGGTACAATGAGCAGTTCTTC; cdr3_aa: CASSQARPGTGRYNEQFF
d_call: NA; j_call: TRBJ2-7; v_call: TRBV5-1; clone_size: few; cdr3_nt: TGCGCCAGCAGCTTGGTTATCGGGACGGGCTACGAGCAGTACTTC; cdr3_aa: CASSLVIGTGYEQYF